Following are 18 T cell receptor beta chains from one sample sequenced in a study of post-analysis software for immune sequencing data. Their antigens are not known. Unique molecular identifiers were carried by the TCR beta cDNA libraries. From the PCR reads, TCRdb called clonotypes with MiXCR, one entry per CDR3 protein. The sample has some 690,000 distinct CDR3 sequences, 55% to 60% seen once. Study results and caveats: There were five or six TRBV segments more frequent in patients than controls, and TRBV5-6, TRBV5-1 and TRBV20-1 were among them.

Sequenced sample: blood. The receptor source for this set is a girl aged 2 to 10 with multiple sclerosis.

The chain joins TRBV11-2 to TRBJ2-7, with a tentative D call TRBD2 (5 bases). The CDR3 contains 18 residues. Trimming pared 4 bases from V and 2 bases from J, leaving 24 bases between. Germline V lookup: CDR1 SGHAT, CDR2 FQNNGV. The CDR3: CASSSWRTRAPETYEQYF. The DNA for the CDR3 is TGTGCCAGCAGCTCTTGGCGTACGAGGGCCCCAGAAACCTACGAGCAGTACTTC. The full variable domain, its missing parts supplied by reference TRBV11-2 and TRBJ2-7, is EAGVAQSPRYKIIEKRQSVAFWCNPISGHATLYWYQQILGQGPKLLIQFQNNGVVDDSQLPKDRFSAERLKGVDSTLKIQPAKLEDSAVYLCASSSWRTRAPETYEQYFGPGTRLTVT.

This clonotype appeared once. The chain joins TRBV6-6 to TRBJ2-7; 9 nucleotides agree with TRBD1. Germline V gives CDR1 MNHNY, CDR2 SVGAGI (reference sequence). Trimming removed 6 bases from V and 2 bases from J; junction bases left unmatched: 8. CDR3 size: 15 residues. Written as DNA, the CDR3 is TGTGCCAGCAGCCTTGACCGGGACAGGGCCTACGAGCAGTACTTC. As protein: CASSLDRDRAYEQYF.

The gene calls are TRBV7-9 and TRBJ2-5, with D maybe TRBD1 (6 bases). The CDR3 runs 14 residues. Trimming took off 5 bases at V and 0 bases at J, with 10 bases between the two ends. Per germline, CDR1 SEHNR and CDR2 FQNEAQ (reference sequence). CDR3: CASSHRDNQETQYF. DNA of the CDR3: TGTGCCAGCAGCCACCGGGACAACCAAGAGACCCAGTACTTC.

This clonotype was counted a few times. The chain is built from TRBV20-1 and TRBJ2-1; unclear D gene. V dropped 2 bases and J dropped 9 bases, with 17 bases sitting between them. The CDR3 length is 14 residues. The germline V gene has CDR1 DFQATT and CDR2 SNEGSKA (reference sequence). The CDR3 nucleotides are TGCAGTGCTAGAAAGTGGGTCCCCTATAGTGAGCAGTTCTTC. This translates into CSARKWVPYSEQFF.

In this sample, this clonotype turned up a few times. This chain joins TRBV5-5 and TRBJ2-4; weak D call: TRBD1 (5 bases). Per germline, CDR1 SGHKS and CDR2 YYEKEE (reference sequence). The CDR3 is made up of 16 amino acids. Trimming took 0 bases from V and 0 from J, leaving 10 bases between them. The CDR3 sequence: CASSLVAGLAKNIQYF. CDR3 DNA: TGTGCCAGCAGCTTGGTAGCAGGGCTAGCCAAAAACATTCAGTACTTC.

The rearrangement links TRBV28 to TRBJ1-5; unclear D gene. The CDR3 totals 16 residues. The germline V gene has CDR1 MDHEN and CDR2 SYDVKM. V was clipped by 3 bases and J by 3 bases, with 15 bases between them. CDR3 in amino acids: CASSLLGKGNNQPQHF. For the CDR3, the DNA is TGTGCCAGCAGTTTGTTGGGGAAGGGTAACAATCAGCCCCAGCATTTT.

The chain links TRBV29-1 to TRBJ2-3, with 8 nucleotides matching TRBD1. From germline, CDR1 is SQVTM and CDR2 ANQGSEA. J lost 2 bases, V lost 7 bases, and 5 bases had no gene match. The CDR3 is 13 amino acids. CDR3 region: CSGQGTNTDTQYF. The CDR3 DNA sequence: TGCAGCGGACAGGGGACCAACACAGATACGCAGTATTTT.

V gene TRBV4-1 combines with J gene TRBJ2-1; 7 bases map to TRBD2. V lost 1 base to trimming and J lost 11 bases; unmatched junction nucleotides: 8. This CDR3 is 14 amino acids long. Germline CDR1 is MGHRA and CDR2 is YSYEKL. CDR3 residues: CASSQGALADKQFF. The CDR3 DNA sequence: TGCGCCAGCAGCCAAGGCGCCCTAGCGGATAAGCAGTTCTTC.

This chain uses TRBV27 with TRBJ2-4; D is ambiguous. Germline-derived CDR1 and CDR2 are MNHEY and SMNVEV (reference sequence). V was trimmed by 2 bases and J by 2 bases, leaving 4 bases between them. This CDR3 has 13 residues. The DNA of the CDR3 is TGTGCCAGCAGTTTAGGACCCAAAAACATTCAGTACTTC. It encodes CASSLGPKNIQYF.

This clonotype turned up a few times. The chain carries TRBV20-1 and TRBJ1-1, with 8 positions matching TRBD1. CDR3 size: 14 residues. With V trimmed by 5 bases and J by 4 bases, 9 bases remained unmatched. Per germline, CDR1 DFQATT and CDR2 SNEGSKA (reference sequence). The chain's CDR3 is CSAVRTGTATEAFF. DNA for the CDR3: TGCAGTGCTGTCCGGACAGGGACGGCCACTGAAGCTTTCTTT.

The chain employs TRBV5-1 and TRBJ2-7; no firm D call. V lost 0 bases and J 2 bases, leaving 12 bases between the germline ends. The germline CDR1 and CDR2 sequences are SGHRS and YFSETQ. CDR3 length equals 15 residues. The CDR3 region is CASSLDAGSTYEQYF. Written as DNA, the CDR3 is TGCGCCAGCAGCTTGGATGCAGGAAGCACCTACGAGCAGTACTTC.

The V and J genes are TRBV4-2 and TRBJ2-1; TRBD1 agrees at 10 bases. Looked up from germline, CDR1 is LGHNA and CDR2 is YNFKEQ. This CDR3 region has 15 residues. V lost 0 bases to trimming and J lost 7 bases; unmatched junction nucleotides: 3. CDR3 loop: CASSQERQGANEQFF. The DNA for the CDR3 is TGTGCCAGCAGCCAAGAACGACAGGGGGCTAATGAGCAGTTCTTC.

The V gene is TRBV19, the J gene TRBJ2-1; TRBD2 is a possible D gene (6 bases). The germline gives CDR1 LNHDA, CDR2 SQIVND (reference sequence). V lost 8 bases, J lost 4 bases, and 15 bases lay in between. This CDR3 is 14 amino acids long. The CDR3 sequence is CASGGAGRYNEQFF. DNA for the CDR3: TGTGCCAGTGGAGGGGCAGGGCGGTACAATGAGCAGTTCTTC.

J is TRBJ1-5 and V is TRBV6-2 or TRBV6-3; D may be TRBD1 (5 bases). V dropped 0 bases and J dropped 7 bases, with 13 bases sitting between them. Germline CDR1 reads MNHEY; CDR2 reads SVGEGT. The CDR3 has 15 residues. As DNA, the CDR3 is TGTGCCAGCAGTTACTCGGGCAGGGCTAGGCAGCCCCAGCATTTT. Protein product: CASSYSGRARQPQHF.

The chain carries TRBV7-2 and TRBJ1-1; D gene unclear. The CDR3 is 13 amino acids. The germline V gene encodes CDR1 SGHTA and CDR2 FQGNSA. Trimming removed 1 base at V and 4 bases at J, with 7 bases between. The CDR3 DNA is TGTGCCAGCAGCTTAGGGTACGGCACTGAAGCTTTCTTT. Protein product: CASSLGYGTEAFF.

The CDR3 reads CASSLGQVQTQFF. CDR3 DNA: TGCGCCAGCAGCTTGGGACAGGTTCAGACCCAGTTCTTC. This chain links TRBV5-1 with TRBJ2-5; weak D call: TRBD1 (6 bases). With the DNA end fitting TRBJ2-1 better, the J assignment may be wrong. Germline assignment: CDR1 SGHRS and CDR2 YFSETQ. The CDR3 totals 13 residues.

V is TRBV13 and J is TRBJ1-2; TRBD1 agrees at 7 bases. Germline V gives CDR1 PRHDT, CDR2 FYEKMQ (reference sequence). The CDR3 extends over 14 amino acids. V lost 5 bases and J lost 6; bases outside the gene matches: 9. CDR3 DNA sequence: TGTGCCAGCAGCGCCGGACAGGTCGTGGATGGCTACACCTTC. This gives the protein CASSAGQVVDGYTF. Drawing the rest from reference TRBV13 and TRBJ1-2, the complete variable domain is AAGVIQSPRHLIKEKRETATLKCYPIPRHDTVYWYQQGPGQDPQFLISFYEKMQSDKGSIPDRFSAQQFSDYHSELNMSSLELGDSALYFCASSAGQVVDGYTFGSGTRLTVV.

The J gene is TRBJ2-1, the V gene TRBV6-4; 10 nucleotides line up with TRBD2. The CDR3 contains 17 residues. V shed 3 bases, J shed 0 bases, and the junction held 5 bases outside the gene matches. Germline CDR1 reads MRHNA; CDR2 reads SNTAGT. The DNA of the CDR3 is TGTGCCAGCAGTGAATTCAGCGGGGGGGCCTCCTACAATGAGCAGTTCTTC. Protein: CASSEFSGGASYNEQFF.